This paragraph covers one T cell receptor (beta chain) sequence. CDR3 length equals 15 residues. CDR1 SEHNR and CDR2 FQNEAQ come from the germline V gene (reference sequence). V was cut by 3 bases and J by 0 bases, with 10 bases left in between. These data are taken from a study of T cell changes during pregnancy in multiple sclerosis. The assay was immunoSEQ multiplex PCR, and TCRdb's table has in-frame clones only and misses some. The data contain about 40,000 clones, approximately 94% of them seen just once; the ten biggest clones take up about 1.8%. This TCR was sampled from a female donor with multiple sclerosis, enrolled in a pregnancy study. Sequencing was performed on peripheral blood, taken in the third trimester of pregnancy. This chain connects TRBV7-9 to TRBJ2-3, with D uncertain. This chain's CDR3 is CASSLVAGSTDTQYF. DNA for the CDR3: TGTGCCAGCAGCTTGGTGGCAGGCAGCACAGATACGCAGTATTTT.